This entry lists 23 T cell receptor beta chains sequenced from one sample in a study of Graves' ophthalmopathy and Graves' hyperthyroidism. The study amplified TCR beta CDR3 regions using RNA transcripts. HTBI primers served in a first-round RT-PCR, which a second-round multiplex PCR followed. TCRdb called the multiplex PCR reads again in MiXCR, with one record for every CDR3 protein. The top ten hold more than 9% of the sample, which has a few hundred thousand distinct CDR3 sequences, under 20% seen once. Sequences were obtained from peripheral blood. The receptors stem from an adult man with Graves' ophthalmopathy.

This clonotype occurred many times. The rearrangement uses TRBV12-3 or TRBV12-4 and TRBJ2-4; D may be TRBD1 or TRBD2 (5 bases each). Deletions cut 6 bases from V and 11 bases from J, with 17 bases between. This CDR3 contains 13 residues. The CDR3 loop reads CASSYSGTDVQYF. CDR3 DNA sequence: TGTGCCAGCAGCTATTCGGGGACGGATGTTCAGTACTTC.

This clonotype showed up many times. This rearrangement joins TRBV6-2 or TRBV6-3 to TRBJ1-1, with TRBD1 identical over 7 bases. With 2 bases clipped from V and 4 bases from J, the junction kept 10 bases outside the gene matches. The CDR3 totals 16 residues. Germline V gene data show CDR1 as MNHEY and CDR2 as SVGEGT. The chain's CDR3 is CASSYRQGEISTEAFF. In nucleotides, the CDR3 is TGTGCCAGCAGTTACCGACAGGGAGAAATATCCACTGAAGCTTTCTTT.

The rearrangement joins TRBV30 to TRBJ2-2; D might be TRBD1 or TRBD2, each matching 7 bases. The CDR3 has 15 residues. With 3 bases removed from V and 3 bases from J, the gap between germline ends came to 14 bases. Germline V gene sequence: CDR1 GTSNPN, CDR2 SVGIG (reference sequence). The CDR3 reads CAWRAGTDYTGELFF. DNA for the CDR3: TGTGCCTGGAGAGCGGGGACAGACTACACCGGGGAGCTGTTTTTT.

This clonotype was found many times. V usage is TRBV6-5 and J usage is TRBJ1-2; 8 bases line up with TRBD1. The CDR3 consists of 17 residues. Trimming at V came to 8 bases and at J to 4 bases, leaving 18 bases not matched to a gene. Germline assignment: CDR1 MNHEY and CDR2 SVGAGI. In DNA, the CDR3 is TGTGCCAGCGGGGGTAGGACAGGGCTCTCCAGAAGCTATGGCTACACCTTC. Its protein is CASGGRTGLSRSYGYTF.

This clonotype was counted only a few times. The rearrangement uses TRBV30 and TRBJ1-1; TRBD1 aligns across 8 bases. There are 14 residues in the CDR3. CDR1 is GTSNPN and CDR2 is SVGIG in the germline V gene (reference sequence). The junction had 6 bases not matched to a gene; V was cut back by 4 bases and J by 2 bases. The CDR3 sequence: CAWTKDRVNTEAFF. As DNA, the CDR3 is TGTGCCTGGACCAAGGACAGGGTCAACACTGAAGCTTTCTTT.

This clonotype was seen many times. The chain combines TRBV7-9 with TRBJ1-6, with 9 bases that match TRBD1. Trimming cost V 5 bases and J 8 bases; bases outside gene matches: 4. The length of the CDR3 is 14 residues. The germline gives CDR1 SEHNR, CDR2 FQNEAQ (reference sequence). The CDR3 spells CASSPTGGHSPLHF. The DNA of the CDR3 is TGTGCCAGCAGCCCGACAGGGGGGCATTCACCCCTCCACTTT.

This clonotype was detected ten times or more. V gene TRBV10-3 combines with J gene TRBJ1-1; D remains ambiguous. The V end lost 3 bases, the J end lost 0 bases, and 20 bases lay between the germline ends. This CDR3 is 18 amino acids long. Germline V CDR1 and CDR2: ENHRY, SYGVKD. The CDR3, as DNA: TGTGCCATCAGTGACCAACTGTCGGGGTCGGGCCTGAACACTGAAGCTTTCTTT. This gives the protein CAISDQLSGSGLNTEAFF.

This clonotype was found many times. This chain uses TRBV7-9 with TRBJ1-1; D is unclear. Deletions cut 1 base from V and 3 bases from J, with 9 bases between. The CDR3 covers 14 residues. Per germline, CDR1 SEHNR and CDR2 FQNEAQ (reference sequence). The CDR3 spells CASSLERTDTEAFF. The CDR3 DNA reads TGTGCCAGCAGCTTAGAACGAACCGACACTGAAGCTTTCTTT.

This clonotype was observed at least ten times. The rearrangement joins TRBV6-1 to TRBJ1-5; 8 nucleotides agree with TRBD1. After removal of 8 bases from V and 3 bases from J, the junction contained 3 bases not matched to a gene. The germline V gene encodes CDR1 MNHNS and CDR2 SASEGT. This CDR3 region has 13 residues. DNA of the CDR3: TGTGCCAGCGTGACAGGGGTCAATCAGCCCCAGCATTTT. Protein: CASVTGVNQPQHF.

This clonotype was seen ten or more times. The V call is TRBV6-2 or TRBV6-3, the J call TRBJ1-5; 7 positions match TRBD1. CDR1 and CDR2 (germline): MNHEY, SVGEGT. This CDR3 has 14 residues. Trimming took 10 bases from V and 0 from J; bases not matched to a gene: 6. This CDR3 reads CATRQGASNQPQHF. Here the CDR3 DNA reads TGTGCCACCAGACAGGGTGCTAGCAATCAGCCCCAGCATTTT.

This clonotype was counted ten times or more. The chain uses TRBV6-1 and TRBJ2-5, with 8 nucleotides matching TRBD1. After removal of 6 bases from V and 3 bases from J, the junction contained 12 bases not matched to a gene. The CDR3 runs to 16 residues. Per germline, CDR1 MNHNS and CDR2 SASEGT. CDR3 loop: CASSGIPTGAKETQYF. CDR3 coding DNA: TGTGCCAGCAGCGGGATTCCGACAGGGGCCAAAGAGACCCAGTACTTC.

The CDR3 loop is CSASSPEGTQYF. The DNA for the CDR3 is TGCAGTGCTAGTAGCCCAGAGGGGACCCAGTACTTC. The chain couples TRBV20-1 to TRBJ2-5, with a weak D call TRBD2 (5 bases). Trimming shortened V by 3 bases and J by 7 bases, and 12 bases separated the two germline ends. CDR1 is DFQATT and CDR2 is SNEGSKA in the germline V gene (reference sequence). The CDR3 length is 12 residues.

This clonotype was observed at least ten times. This chain links TRBV2 with TRBJ2-5; 12 nucleotides line up with TRBD2. CDR1 and CDR2 (germline): SNHLY, FYNNEI. The CDR3 consists of 18 residues. The V segment lost 4 bases and the J segment 5 bases; nucleotides outside the gene matches: 14. The CDR3 here is CASSVGFRLAGVGETQYF. The CDR3 DNA reads as TGTGCCAGCAGTGTAGGTTTTAGACTAGCGGGAGTGGGGGAGACCCAGTACTTC.

In its sample, this clonotype was seen many times. The chain joins TRBV19 to TRBJ2-7; the D gene is possibly TRBD1 (6 bases). Trimming cost V 8 bases and J 5 bases, with 22 bases left between them. Germline loops: CDR1 LNHDA, CDR2 SQIVND (reference sequence). This CDR3 region has 15 residues. CDR3: CASRHPGQTLDEQYF. Written as DNA, the CDR3 is TGTGCCAGTCGACACCCAGGACAGACCCTGGACGAGCAGTACTTC.

Many counts were recorded for this clonotype. The chain joins TRBV29-1 to TRBJ2-5; 10 bases line up with TRBD2. Per the germline V gene, CDR1 is SQVTM and CDR2 is ANQGSEA. J was trimmed by 1 base and V by 4 bases; bases with no gene match: 3. The CDR3 extends over 14 amino acids. The CDR3, as DNA: TGCAGCGTTGTACTAGCGGGAATCCAAGAGACCCAGTACTTC. Protein product: CSVVLAGIQETQYF.

In its sample, this clonotype was seen many times. The V gene is TRBV19, the J gene TRBJ1-2, with 7 nucleotides matching TRBD1. The germline V gene has CDR1 LNHDA and CDR2 SQIVND (reference sequence). This CDR3 contains 14 residues. J gave up 2 bases and V 8 bases, and 8 bases lay outside the gene matches. The CDR3 here is CASQKTGTNYGYTF. The CDR3 DNA sequence: TGTGCCAGTCAAAAGACAGGGACGAACTATGGCTACACCTTC.

The rearrangement joins TRBV6-1 to TRBJ1-1, with D unresolved. Trimming stripped 7 bases from V and 6 bases from J, with 21 bases between. This CDR3 has 15 residues. Germline CDR1 reads MNHNS; CDR2 reads SASEGT. Here the CDR3 DNA reads TGTGCCAGCAATACACGCCGACGGGCGGGCCCTGAAGCTTTCTTT. This gives the protein CASNTRRRAGPEAFF.

This clonotype has a count of ten or more. In nucleotides, the CDR3 is TGTGCCAGCTCATCCCAGGGAAAAGGGTTGAATTCACCCCTCCACTTT. Translation: CASSSQGKGLNSPLHF. The V gene is TRBV18, the J gene TRBJ1-6; possible D gene TRBD1, 5 bases. CDR1 KGHSH and CDR2 LQKENI come from the germline V gene. The CDR3 totals 16 residues. V was cut by 5 bases and J by 7 bases, with 18 bases left in between.

This clonotype was detected many times. V usage is TRBV6-5 and J usage is TRBJ2-7; TRBD2 matches 11 bases. V gave up 5 bases and J gave up 4 bases; unmatched junction bases: 7. CDR1 is MNHEY and CDR2 is SVGAGI in the germline V gene. This CDR3 is built from 15 residues. The CDR3 is CASSNPLAGGYEQYF. In nucleotides, the CDR3 is TGTGCCAGCAGTAACCCGCTAGCGGGAGGTTACGAGCAGTACTTC.

The chain joins TRBV13 to TRBJ1-1, with a possible D match to TRBD1 (6 bases). In germline, CDR1 is PRHDT, CDR2 FYEKMQ (reference sequence). V was cut by 2 bases and J by 0 bases, with 13 bases left in between. The CDR3 sequence is 16 residues long. The CDR3 loop reads CASSLKGGYMNTEAFF. The CDR3 DNA follows: TGTGCCAGCAGCTTAAAGGGGGGTTACATGAACACTGAAGCTTTCTTT.

This clonotype was counted ten times or more. The rearrangement uses TRBV20-1 and TRBJ1-2; D is uncertain. Trimming pared 3 bases from V and 2 bases from J, leaving 10 bases between. The CDR3 loop spans 13 amino acids. Germline CDR1 is DFQATT and CDR2 is SNEGSKA (reference sequence). The CDR3 loop reads CSASSTTNYGYTF. DNA of the CDR3: TGCAGTGCTAGTTCGACAACCAACTATGGCTACACCTTC.

This clonotype was observed at least ten times. This chain uses TRBV2 with TRBJ2-7; D gene ambiguous. V lost 3 bases and J 2 bases, leaving 5 bases between the germline ends. This CDR3 region has 12 residues. CDR1 is SNHLY and CDR2 is FYNNEI in the germline V gene. In DNA form, the CDR3 reads TGTGCCAGCAGTGACGACACCTACGAGCAGTACTTC. Translating gives CASSDDTYEQYF.

Ten or more counts support this clonotype. The chain has TRBV7-2 and TRBJ2-2; the D is unclear. The CDR3 runs 12 residues. V was clipped by 3 bases and J by 5 bases, with 4 bases between them. From germline, CDR1 is SGHTA and CDR2 FQGNSA. The CDR3 spells CASSFLTGELFF. The CDR3, as DNA: TGTGCCAGCAGCTTCTTAACCGGGGAGCTGTTTTTT.